The clone carrying this TCR beta chain was seen more than once but under ten times. Its antigen is currently unknown. Each contributor possessed a minimum of one pre-ART and a minimum of two post-ART PBMC samples. Among participants with HIV, every one received treatment in the United States. Every specimen provided 1-10 million cryopreserved PBMC before DNA extraction took place. The sample belongs to a study of long-term antiretroviral therapy in people with HIV. Study-level findings and limits: The study collected no data on ART adherence, viral resistance or therapy changes.

An immunoSEQ assay, version v3.0, was performed at survey level. TCRdb's table, derived via immunoSEQ multiplex PCR, lists solely in-frame clones and lacks some. The sample has 30,000 or so clones, about 70% seen once. CDR1 and CDR2 from the germline V gene are KGHSH and LQKENI. J was trimmed by 5 bases and V by 6 bases; bases with no gene match: 12. The length of the CDR3 is 17 residues. The sequences come from unsorted PBMCs, collected 3 years after starting antiretroviral therapy. The sequence was collected from a man aged 45 to 65 with HIV. The V and J genes are TRBV18 and TRBJ2-5; 13 bases align to TRBD2. The CDR3 DNA sequence: TGTGCCAGCTCCCCTCTTGGACTAGCGGGAGCTGGTGAGACCCAGTACTTC. As protein: CASSPLGLAGAGETQYF.